This T cell receptor (beta chain) was recorded in a study of blood T cells in healthy people across ages. For the second PCR, which ran for about 6 to 12 cycles, a sample-barcoded 5' primer and a J-beta primer mix were used. TCRdb re-analysed the 5' RACE reads in MiXCR, keeping a single row per CDR3 protein. The sample lists more than 700,000 distinct CDR3 sequences; around half were seen once. CDR1 is MNHEY and CDR2 is SVGAGI in the germline V gene. Trimming stripped 2 bases from V and 11 bases from J, with 27 bases between. There are 17 residues in the CDR3. Material for sequencing was blood. V is TRBV6-5 and J is TRBJ2-5, with D possibly TRBD2 on 6 matching bases. The clonotype was recovered from a man older than 75 in good health. The CDR3 nucleotides are TGTGCCAGCAGTTACGTTCCGGCGGGGACCTCCTACAATGAGCAGTACTTC. Its translation is CASSYVPAGTSYNEQYF.